The 19 T cell receptor beta chains reported below all come from one sample, sequenced in a study of technical replicates of blood from several donors. Here immunoSEQ multiplex PCR was the method, and the copy in TCRdb shows in-frame clones only, minus some. The data contain under 90,000 clones, 90% to 95% of them singletons. Material for sequencing was T cells isolated from PBMCs. The receptors come from a human donor in good health.

CDR3 loop: CASRAGLYSYNEQFF. The CDR3 DNA sequence: TGTGCCAGCAGAGCAGGTTTATACTCCTACAATGAGCAGTTCTTC. This rearrangement joins TRBV6-5 to TRBJ2-1; D is uncertain. CDR1 and CDR2 from the germline V gene are MNHEY and SVGAGI. CDR3 size: 15 residues. The ends were cut back, 6 bases at V and 0 bases at J, with 12 bases in the middle.

The chain couples TRBV11-2 to TRBJ2-7; TRBD2 agrees at 11 bases. CDR3 length: 15 residues. The germline gives CDR1 SGHAT, CDR2 FQNNGV. With 6 bases clipped from V and 0 bases from J, the junction kept 4 bases outside the gene matches. The DNA of the CDR3 is TGTGCCAGCAGTCAGACTAGCGGGGTCTCCTACGAGCAGTACTTC. This translates into CASSQTSGVSYEQYF.

The chain couples TRBV6-5 to TRBJ2-5, with 9 bases matching TRBD1. V gave up 5 bases and J gave up 7 bases; unmatched junction bases: 11. CDR1 is MNHEY and CDR2 is SVGAGI in the germline V gene. This CDR3 spans 15 amino acids. DNA of the CDR3: TGTGCCAGCAGTAAGCCGGGACAGGGAGTATTGACCCAGTACTTC. It codes for CASSKPGQGVLTQYF.

The rearrangement uses TRBV4-1 and TRBJ1-4; maybe TRBD1 (6 bases). The ends were cut back, 6 bases at V and 4 bases at J, with 12 bases in the middle. Germline V gene lookup returns CDR1 MGHRA and CDR2 YSYEKL. This CDR3 spans 14 amino acids. The CDR3 is CASRLTGINEKLFF. The CDR3 DNA is TGCGCCAGCAGGCTGACAGGAATTAATGAAAAACTGTTTTTT.

This chain joins TRBV30 and TRBJ1-1; D gene uncertain. The CDR3 is 14 residues long. Trimming stripped 1 base from V and 1 base from J, with 10 bases between. The germline V gene has CDR1 GTSNPN and CDR2 SVGIG (reference sequence). CDR3 nucleotides: TGTGCCTGGAGTGCCGGCGGAACGAACACTGAAGCTTTCTTT. Its protein is CAWSAGGTNTEAFF.

Here the CDR3 DNA reads TGTGCAAGTCGCAAAGGACTAGCGGGGAGAATCAACGAGCAGTACTTC. Encoded protein: CASRKGLAGRINEQYF. The chain combines TRBV12-2 with TRBJ2-7; the DNA was not compared with TRBD2, the D call given in the table. TRBV12-2 is labeled a pseudogene. The CDR3 covers 16 residues.

The chain recombines TRBV12-5 with TRBJ1-3; D is uncertain. Germline V gene sequence: CDR1 LGHNT, CDR2 FRNRAP. The V and J ends lost 5 bases and 3 bases respectively, with 14 bases between them. CDR3 size: 15 residues. CDR3 amino acids: CASGISRRDGNTIYF. The CDR3, as DNA: TGTGCTAGTGGTATCTCGAGAAGAGATGGAAACACCATATATTTT. Filled out from reference TRBV12-5 and TRBJ1-3, the complete variable domain reads DARVTQTPRHKVTEMGQEVTMRCQPILGHNTVFWYRQTMMQGLELLAYFRNRAPLDDSGMPKDRFSAEMPDATLATLKIQPSEPRDSAVYFCASGISRRDGNTIYFGEGSWLTVV.

CDR3 nucleotide sequence: TGTGCCAGCACCAGGGGCGAGCGCGGGTCCTACGAGCAGTACTTC. Translation: CASTRGERGSYEQYF. The chain recombines TRBV2 with TRBJ2-7, with D tentatively TRBD1 (6 bases). Germline lookup yields CDR1 SNHLY and CDR2 FYNNEI. Trimming took off 7 bases at V and 1 base at J, with 17 bases between the two ends. The CDR3 has 15 residues.

This clone was observed once. The chain is built from TRBV5-1 and TRBJ2-3, with a weak D call TRBD2 (6 bases). CDR3 length: 16 amino acids. Trimming took 0 bases from V and 2 from J, leaving 13 bases between them. Germline lookup yields CDR1 SGHRS and CDR2 YFSETQ. CDR3 in DNA: TGCGCCAGCAGCTTGGCGCTGACTAGTTACACAGATACGCAGTATTTT. Its protein is CASSLALTSYTDTQYF.

The chain recombines TRBV23-1 with TRBJ2-1; unclear D gene. TRBV23-1 falls under the ORF class, with uncertain function. The CDR3 sequence is 16 residues long. V lost 1 base, J lost 7 bases, and 17 bases lay in between. Here the CDR3 DNA reads TGCGCCAGCAGTCAATACCGCTCGGTCTTAATTAATGAGCAGTTCTTC. This encodes CASSQYRSVLINEQFF.

This sequence joins TRBV11-2 and TRBJ2-3; TRBD2 aligns across 8 bases. Germline CDR1 reads SGHAT; CDR2 reads FQNNGV. V shed 5 bases, J shed 4 bases, and the junction held 20 bases outside the gene matches. The CDR3 consists of 19 residues. CDR3 amino acids: CASSPRPLAGPGLADTQYF. DNA of the CDR3: TGTGCCAGCAGCCCAAGACCTTTAGCGGGGCCCGGTTTAGCAGATACGCAGTATTTT.

The chain combines TRBV1 with TRBJ2-2; the DNA was not compared with TRBD2, the D call given in the table. TRBV1 is a listed pseudogene. The CDR3 contains 20 residues. The CDR3 protein is CTSSHSTQLAGVGNTGELFF. CDR3 in DNA: TGCACCAGCAGCCATTCCACACAACTAGCGGGAGTAGGGAACACCGGGGAGCTGTTTTTT.

The chain is built from TRBV7-9 and TRBJ2-1; a weak D match, TRBD2 (6 bases). Germline V gives CDR1 SEHNR, CDR2 FQNEAQ (reference sequence). The CDR3 runs 15 residues. V lost 3 bases and J 3 bases, leaving 12 bases between the germline ends. CDR3 sequence: CASSFRGGDYNEQFF. In DNA form, the CDR3 reads TGTGCCAGCAGCTTTCGCGGAGGGGACTACAATGAGCAGTTCTTC.

For the CDR3, the DNA is TGTGCCTTGCCGACAGGGTCCCCTGACACGCCAGATACGCAGTATTTT. Translated: CALPTGSPDTPDTQYF. The chain combines TRBV30 with TRBJ2-3; 7 positions match TRBD1. V trimming: 7 bases; J trimming: 4 bases; junction bases outside the gene matches: 17. The CDR3 length is 16 residues. Germline V gives CDR1 GTSNPN, CDR2 SVGIG (reference sequence).

The gene calls are TRBV28 and TRBJ2-5, with TRBD1 matching 9 bases. Germline trimming cut 6 bases from V and 2 bases from J; bases unmatched to any gene: 31. This CDR3 has 23 residues. Germline CDR1 is MDHEN and CDR2 is SYDVKM. The CDR3 protein is CASRDLLSPSTGGRVPIQETQYF. CDR3 sequence (DNA): TGTGCCAGCAGGGACCTACTATCGCCGTCGACAGGGGGGAGAGTACCTATACAAGAGACCCAGTACTTC.

The chain couples TRBV10-1 to TRBJ2-3, with D possibly matching TRBD1 (5 bases). Trimming removed 4 bases from V and 4 bases from J, with 18 bases in between. The CDR3 is 16 residues long. Germline CDR1 WNHNN, CDR2 SYGVQD (reference sequence). The CDR3 nucleotides are TGCGCCAGCAGTGGGCCCACAGGTATCACGGCAGATACGCAGTATTTT. Protein sequence: CASSGPTGITADTQYF.

The V call is TRBV4-1, the J call TRBJ2-1; 14 bases fit TRBD2. The CDR3 spans 16 residues. The junction had 3 bases not matched to a gene; V was cut back by 3 bases and J by 5 bases. CDR1 is MGHRA, CDR2 YSYEKL, per germline. The DNA of the CDR3 is TGCGCCAGCAGCCAGCCGACTAGCGGGGGGGACAATGAGCAGTTCTTC. Translation: CASSQPTSGGDNEQFF.

The sample holds one count of this clone. The CDR3 DNA follows: TGTGCCAGCATTGTACGGGAAGACTATGGCTACACCTTC. Translated, it gives CASIVREDYGYTF. This sequence joins TRBV2 and TRBJ1-2; D gene uncertain. The CDR3 is 13 amino acids. Germline V CDR1 and CDR2: SNHLY, FYNNEI. V lost 7 bases and J lost 3, with 12 bases in between.

The V and J genes are TRBV18 and TRBJ1-1; perhaps TRBD1 as D (6 bases). CDR1 and CDR2 (germline): KGHSH, LQKENI. This CDR3 comprises 16 residues. With 4 bases removed from V and 4 bases from J, the gap between germline ends came to 19 bases. CDR3 in amino acids: CASSHKMGGARTEAFF. CDR3 bases: TGTGCCAGCTCACATAAGATGGGGGGGGCGCGCACTGAAGCTTTCTTT.